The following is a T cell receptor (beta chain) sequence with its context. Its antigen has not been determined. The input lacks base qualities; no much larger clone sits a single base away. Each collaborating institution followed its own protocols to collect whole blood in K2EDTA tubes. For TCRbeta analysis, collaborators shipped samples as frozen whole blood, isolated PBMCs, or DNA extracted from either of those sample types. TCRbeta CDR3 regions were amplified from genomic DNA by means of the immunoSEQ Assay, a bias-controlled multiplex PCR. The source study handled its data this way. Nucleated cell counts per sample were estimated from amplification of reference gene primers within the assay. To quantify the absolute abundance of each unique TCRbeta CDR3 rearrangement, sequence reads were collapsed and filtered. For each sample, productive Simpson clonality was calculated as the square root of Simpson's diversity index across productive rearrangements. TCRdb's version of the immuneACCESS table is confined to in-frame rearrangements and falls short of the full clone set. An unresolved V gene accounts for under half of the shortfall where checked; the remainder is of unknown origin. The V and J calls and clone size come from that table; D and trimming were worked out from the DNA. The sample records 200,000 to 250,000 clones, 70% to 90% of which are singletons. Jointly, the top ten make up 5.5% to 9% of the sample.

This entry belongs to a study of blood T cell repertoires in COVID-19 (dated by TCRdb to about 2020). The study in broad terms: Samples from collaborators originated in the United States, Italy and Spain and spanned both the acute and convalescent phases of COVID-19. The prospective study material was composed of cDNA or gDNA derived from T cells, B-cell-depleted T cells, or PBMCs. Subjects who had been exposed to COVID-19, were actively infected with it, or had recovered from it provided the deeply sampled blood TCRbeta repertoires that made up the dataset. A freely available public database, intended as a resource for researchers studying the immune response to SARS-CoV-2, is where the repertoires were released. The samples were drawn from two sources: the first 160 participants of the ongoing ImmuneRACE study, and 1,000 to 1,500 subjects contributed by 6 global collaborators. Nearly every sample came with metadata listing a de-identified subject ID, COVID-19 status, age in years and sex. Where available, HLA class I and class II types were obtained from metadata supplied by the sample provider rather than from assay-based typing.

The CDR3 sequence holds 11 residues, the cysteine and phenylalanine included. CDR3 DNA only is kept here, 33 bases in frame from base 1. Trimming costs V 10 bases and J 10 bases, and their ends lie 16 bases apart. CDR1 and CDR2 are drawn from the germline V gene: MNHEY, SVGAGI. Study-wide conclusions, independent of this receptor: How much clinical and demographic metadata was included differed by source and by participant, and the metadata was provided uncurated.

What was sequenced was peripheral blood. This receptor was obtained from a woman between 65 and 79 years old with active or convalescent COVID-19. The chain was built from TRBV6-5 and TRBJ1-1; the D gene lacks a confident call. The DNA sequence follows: TGTGCCACCACTCGCTCCAACCGAGCTTTCTTT. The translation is CATTRSNRAFF.